This is a list of T cell receptor beta chains from one sample in a study of identical twins. From the 5' RACE reads, TCRdb called clonotypes with MiXCR, one entry per CDR3 protein. The sample holds 200,000 to 250,000 distinct CDR3 sequences, roughly 12% seen once. This sample also appeared in a second study, on yellow fever vaccine responses in identical twins.

Sequenced material: memory (CD45RO+) T cells sorted from blood. All receptors derive from a woman under 30 in good health. The CDR3 runs from the conserved cysteine through the conserved F or W. The order of the fields is J gene, D gene, clone size, V gene, CDR3 DNA, CDR3 protein. The D gene is left open where the match is weak. The size of a clone is reported for some rows only, either as once, few or many, or as a class for expanded clones.

j_call: TRBJ2-5; d_call: TRBD1; clone_size: many; v_call: TRBV24-1; cdr3_nt: TGTGCCACCGGACAGGGGGAGACCCAGTACTTC; cdr3_aa: CATGQGETQYF
j_call: TRBJ2-2; d_call: NA; clone_size: few; v_call: TRBV20-1; cdr3_nt: TGCAGTGCTACGGCGTTCGGGGAGCTGTTTTTT; cdr3_aa: CSATAFGELFF
j_call: TRBJ2-5; d_call: NA; clone_size: many; v_call: TRBV5-1; cdr3_nt: TGCGCCAGCAGCTTGACTGGGGGATCGGTTAGAGAGACCCAGTACTTC; cdr3_aa: CASSLTGGSVRETQYF
j_call: TRBJ2-7; d_call: NA; clone_size: NA; v_call: TRBV20-1; cdr3_nt: TGCAGTGCTAGACGGCCAGGGTATTACGAGCAGTACTTC; cdr3_aa: CSARRPGYYEQYF
j_call: TRBJ2-1; d_call: TRBD2; clone_size: NA; v_call: TRBV24-1; cdr3_nt: TGTGCCACCAGTGGAACTAGCGGAGATTCCTACAATGAGCAGTTCTTC; cdr3_aa: CATSGTSGDSYNEQFF
j_call: TRBJ2-2; d_call: NA; clone_size: few; v_call: TRBV5-6; cdr3_nt: TGTGCCAGCAGCTCCCCGAGGGGGGAGAACACCGGGGAGCTGTTTTTT; cdr3_aa: CASSSPRGENTGELFF
j_call: TRBJ2-3; d_call: TRBD1; clone_size: medium-sized; v_call: TRBV12-3/TRBV12-4; cdr3_nt: TGTGCCAGCAGTTTAGCCAGGGGGCCGAGGGATACGCAGTATTTT; cdr3_aa: CASSLARGPRDTQYF
j_call: TRBJ2-7; d_call: NA; clone_size: NA; v_call: TRBV20-1; cdr3_nt: TGCAGTGCTAGACAGGCGGTATCCTACGAGCAGTACTTC; cdr3_aa: CSARQAVSYEQYF
j_call: TRBJ2-7; d_call: NA; clone_size: few; v_call: TRBV4-1; cdr3_nt: TGCGCCAGCAGCCAGGCCGGGCCTCTCAGCTCCTACGAGCAGTACTTC; cdr3_aa: CASSQAGPLSSYEQYF
j_call: TRBJ1-2; d_call: NA; clone_size: many; v_call: TRBV12-3/TRBV12-4; cdr3_nt: TGTGCCAGCAGTTTTGGCCCCGGTGAGGATGGCTACACCTTC; cdr3_aa: CASSFGPGEDGYTF
j_call: TRBJ1-4; d_call: TRBD1; clone_size: few; v_call: TRBV5-1; cdr3_nt: TGCGCCAGCAGCTTGGATGGACAGGGGAACGAAAAACTGTTTTTT; cdr3_aa: CASSLDGQGNEKLFF
j_call: TRBJ2-1; d_call: TRBD2; clone_size: few; v_call: TRBV7-2; cdr3_nt: TGTGCCAGCAGCTTAGCCGGGCGGGAGGGGGTTGAGCAGTTCTTC; cdr3_aa: CASSLAGREGVEQFF
j_call: TRBJ2-1; d_call: NA; clone_size: few; v_call: TRBV7-3; cdr3_nt: TGTGCCAGCAGCTCCTCCGGGGCTGACAATGAGCAGTTCTTC; cdr3_aa: CASSSSGADNEQFF
j_call: TRBJ2-5; d_call: TRBD2; clone_size: NA; v_call: TRBV9; cdr3_nt: TGTGCCAGCAGCGTAGGCGGGGGGGCCACGGAGACCCAGTACTTC; cdr3_aa: CASSVGGGATETQYF
j_call: TRBJ2-1; d_call: TRBD2; clone_size: NA; v_call: TRBV27; cdr3_nt: TGTGCCAGCAGTTCGGAGCGGGGAAGAAGGGAGCAGTTCTTC; cdr3_aa: CASSSERGRREQFF
j_call: TRBJ1-5; d_call: NA; clone_size: NA; v_call: TRBV7-2; cdr3_nt: TGTGCCAGCAGCCCCCCGAGCGGGCAGCCCCAGCATTTT; cdr3_aa: CASSPPSGQPQHF
j_call: TRBJ2-7; d_call: NA; clone_size: NA; v_call: TRBV7-2; cdr3_nt: TGTGCGAGCGGTTCGAGTTTCTCCTACGAGCAGTACTTC; cdr3_aa: CASGSSFSYEQYF
j_call: TRBJ1-1; d_call: NA; clone_size: NA; v_call: TRBV12-3/TRBV12-4; cdr3_nt: TGTGCCAGCAGGGAACAGGGTCCTACTGAAGCTTTCTTT; cdr3_aa: CASREQGPTEAFF
j_call: TRBJ2-3; d_call: NA; clone_size: NA; v_call: TRBV25-1; cdr3_nt: TGTGCCAGCAGTGAGAAGGGGCCGCCAGGCACAGATACGCAGTATTTT; cdr3_aa: CASSEKGPPGTDTQYF
j_call: TRBJ2-5; d_call: NA; clone_size: few; v_call: TRBV4-1; cdr3_nt: TGCGCCAGCAGCCAAGCTAACCAAGAGACCCAGTACTTC; cdr3_aa: CASSQANQETQYF
j_call: TRBJ1-5; d_call: NA; clone_size: NA; v_call: TRBV7-2; cdr3_nt: TGTGCCAGCAGCTTAGGGACAATTAGCAATCAGCCCCAGCATTTT; cdr3_aa: CASSLGTISNQPQHF
j_call: TRBJ1-5; d_call: NA; clone_size: many; v_call: TRBV12-3/TRBV12-4; cdr3_nt: TGTGCCAGCAGTTTGAAGGGGAATAGCAATCAGCCCCAGCATTTT; cdr3_aa: CASSLKGNSNQPQHF
j_call: TRBJ2-1; d_call: NA; clone_size: many; v_call: TRBV7-2; cdr3_nt: TGTGCCAGCAGTTCGAAAAGGGGCAGGGCTAACAATGAGCAGTTCTTC; cdr3_aa: CASSSKRGRANNEQFF
j_call: TRBJ2-7; d_call: TRBD1; clone_size: few; v_call: TRBV2; cdr3_nt: TGTGCCAGCAGTGAAAGGGGACAGGGCCGATCCTACGAGCAGTACTTC; cdr3_aa: CASSERGQGRSYEQYF
j_call: TRBJ2-1; d_call: TRBD2; clone_size: NA; v_call: TRBV29-1; cdr3_nt: TGCAGCGTTGAAGAGGGGGCAGCGACCCACCTAGCGGGGGGGGACAATGAGCAGTTCTTC; cdr3_aa: CSVEEGAATHLAGGDNEQFF
j_call: TRBJ2-3; d_call: NA; clone_size: NA; v_call: TRBV7-8; cdr3_nt: TGTGCCAGCAGCCGAACCCACTTCACAGATACGCAGTATTTT; cdr3_aa: CASSRTHFTDTQYF
j_call: TRBJ2-2; d_call: TRBD1; clone_size: many; v_call: TRBV5-6; cdr3_nt: TGTGCCAGCAGCGGTTCCGGACAGGGATGGACCGGGGAGCTGTTTTTT; cdr3_aa: CASSGSGQGWTGELFF
j_call: TRBJ2-3; d_call: TRBD2; clone_size: few; v_call: TRBV20-1; cdr3_nt: TGCAGTGCTAGTGTGACTAGCCCAGATACGCAGTATTTT; cdr3_aa: CSASVTSPDTQYF
j_call: TRBJ2-3; d_call: NA; clone_size: many; v_call: TRBV4-3; cdr3_nt: TGCGCCAGCAGCCAAAATTTAGGTCCAGATACGCAGTATTTT; cdr3_aa: CASSQNLGPDTQYF
j_call: TRBJ2-1; d_call: TRBD2; clone_size: NA; v_call: TRBV7-2; cdr3_nt: TGTGCCAGCAGCCGTACCTCCGGGACTAGCGCCCCAAATGAGCAGTTCTTC; cdr3_aa: CASSRTSGTSAPNEQFF
j_call: TRBJ1-1; d_call: NA; clone_size: NA; v_call: TRBV7-2; cdr3_nt: TGTGCCAGCAGCCCAGCAACCTGGCTGACTGAAGCTTTCTTT; cdr3_aa: CASSPATWLTEAFF